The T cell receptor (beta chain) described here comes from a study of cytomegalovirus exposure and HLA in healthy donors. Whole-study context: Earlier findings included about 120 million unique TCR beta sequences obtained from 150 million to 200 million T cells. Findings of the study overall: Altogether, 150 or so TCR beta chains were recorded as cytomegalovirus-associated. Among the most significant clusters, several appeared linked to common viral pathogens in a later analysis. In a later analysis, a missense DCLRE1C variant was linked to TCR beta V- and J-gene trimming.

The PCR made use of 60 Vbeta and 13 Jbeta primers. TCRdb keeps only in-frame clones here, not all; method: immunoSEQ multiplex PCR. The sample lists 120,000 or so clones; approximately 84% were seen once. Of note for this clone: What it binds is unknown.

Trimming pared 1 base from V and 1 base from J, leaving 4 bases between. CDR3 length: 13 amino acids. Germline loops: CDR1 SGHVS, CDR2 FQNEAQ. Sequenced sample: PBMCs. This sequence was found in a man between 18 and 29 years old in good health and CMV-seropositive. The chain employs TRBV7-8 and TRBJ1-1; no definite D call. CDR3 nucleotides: TGTGCCAGCAGCTTAGTAGCGAACACTGAAGCTTTCTTT. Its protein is CASSLVANTEAFF.